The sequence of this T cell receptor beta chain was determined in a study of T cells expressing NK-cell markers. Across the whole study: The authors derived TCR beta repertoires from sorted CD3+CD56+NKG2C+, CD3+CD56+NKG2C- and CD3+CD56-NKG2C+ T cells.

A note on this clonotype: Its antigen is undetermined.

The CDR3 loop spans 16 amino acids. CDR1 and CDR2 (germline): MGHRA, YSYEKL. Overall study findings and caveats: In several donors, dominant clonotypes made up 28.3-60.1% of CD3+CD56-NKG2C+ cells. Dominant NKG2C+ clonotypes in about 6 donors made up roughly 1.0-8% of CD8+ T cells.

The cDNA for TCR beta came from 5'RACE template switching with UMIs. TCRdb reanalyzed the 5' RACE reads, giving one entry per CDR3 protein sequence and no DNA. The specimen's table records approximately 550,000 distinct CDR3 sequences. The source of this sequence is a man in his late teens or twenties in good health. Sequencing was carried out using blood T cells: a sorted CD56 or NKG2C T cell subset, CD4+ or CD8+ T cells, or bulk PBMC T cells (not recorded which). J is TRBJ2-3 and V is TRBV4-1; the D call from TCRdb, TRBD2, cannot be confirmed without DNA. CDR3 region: CASSQELDSGSYTQYF.